This entry is about one TCR beta chain. Germline CDR1 is MDHEN and CDR2 is SYDVKM. This CDR3 has 15 residues. The J segment lost 5 bases and the V segment lost 5 bases, leaving 11 bases of the junction unmatched. Using immunoSEQ multiplex PCR, the repertoire was profiled, and TCRdb retains in-frame clones only, with some absent. Found here are 2 million to 2.5 million clones, approximately 93% of them singletons; the top ten hold 0.35% to 0.45%. These data belong to a study of shared clonotypes between healthy human individuals. The sample consisted of naive CD4+ T cells from PBMCs. Subset denoted: CD45RA+ positively selected. This receptor was identified in a man younger than 35 in good health. Some clones in this sample may be carry-over from other donors' samples. V gene TRBV28 combines with J gene TRBJ2-5; 7 bases agree with TRBD1. The CDR3 coding sequence is TGTGCCAGCAGTCCCCCGGCGACAGGGCTGGAGACCCAGTACTTC. Residues: CASSPPATGLETQYF.